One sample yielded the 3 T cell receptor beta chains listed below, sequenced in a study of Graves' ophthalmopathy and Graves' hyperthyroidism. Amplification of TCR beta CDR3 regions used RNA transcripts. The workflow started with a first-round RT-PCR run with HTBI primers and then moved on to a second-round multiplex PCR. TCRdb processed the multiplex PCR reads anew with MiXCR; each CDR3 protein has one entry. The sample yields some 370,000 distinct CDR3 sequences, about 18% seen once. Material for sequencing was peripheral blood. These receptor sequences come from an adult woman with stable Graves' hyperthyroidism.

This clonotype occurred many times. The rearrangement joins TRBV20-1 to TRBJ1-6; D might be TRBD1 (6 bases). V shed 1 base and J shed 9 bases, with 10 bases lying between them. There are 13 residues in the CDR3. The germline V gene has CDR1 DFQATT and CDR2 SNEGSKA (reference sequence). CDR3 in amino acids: CSARAQGSSPLHF. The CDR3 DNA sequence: TGCAGTGCTAGAGCACAGGGAAGTTCACCCCTCCACTTT.

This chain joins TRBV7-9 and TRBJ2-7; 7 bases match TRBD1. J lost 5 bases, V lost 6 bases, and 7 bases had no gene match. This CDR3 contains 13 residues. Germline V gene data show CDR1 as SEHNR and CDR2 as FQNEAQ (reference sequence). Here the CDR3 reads CASSKRQGNEQYF. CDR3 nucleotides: TGTGCCAGCAGTAAAAGACAGGGAAACGAGCAGTACTTC.

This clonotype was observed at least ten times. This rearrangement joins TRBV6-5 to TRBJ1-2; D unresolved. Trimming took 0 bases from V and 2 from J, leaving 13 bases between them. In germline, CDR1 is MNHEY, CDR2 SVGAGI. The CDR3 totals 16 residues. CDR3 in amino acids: CASSYSGATWNYGYTF. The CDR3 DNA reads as TGTGCCAGCAGTTACTCGGGTGCCACCTGGAACTATGGCTACACCTTC.